A selection of T cell receptor beta chains follows, all from one sample in a study of T cell repertoires in cytomegalovirus infection. Each CDR3 protein gets one entry after TCRdb re-called the reads with MiXCR. The sample includes about 830,000 distinct CDR3 sequences, 32% of them seen just once. Antigens for these TCRs are unknown. Sequenced here: cultured CD8+ T cells from PBMCs, sampled from culture after CMV antigen stimulation. Source of these receptors: a human donor in good health (CMV status not recorded). Some clones in this sample may be carry-over from other donors' samples. Both conserved end residues are part of each CDR3. D genes are given only for firm matches. Size is omitted from some rows. Given values are once, few, many or a class for expanded clones.

>TRBV2|-|-
CASSGYRANTDTEAFF
>TRBV27|-|TRBD2
CASILAGGTYNEQFF
>TRBV7-9|-|-
CASISTGLDQPQHF
>TRBV6-2/TRBV6-3|-|-
CASSYSLRDQFF
>TRBV4-2|few|TRBD2
CASSLPAGGNYNEQFF
>TRBV27|-|-
CASSLSGAVGTEAFF
>TRBV27|-|-
CASSGSGDQPQHF
>TRBV7-6|few|-
CASSLLPLKNETQYF
>TRBV27|-|-
CASSSPRAGDYGYTF
>TRBV20-1|few|-
CSALRAGYRNTEAFF
>TRBV19|-|-
CASSIALAYEQYF
>TRBV20-1|-|-
CSGVIRPQHF
>TRBV6-5|-|-
CASSYGQGALNTIYF
>TRBV19|few|-
CASSTPQTGPNYGYTF
>TRBV27|many|TRBD1
CASSFGTGLTDTQYF
>TRBV7-8|many|-
CASSLDVEWGEKLFF
>TRBV10-3|-|-
CAISESTRGAGANVLTF
>TRBV5-5|-|TRBD1
CASSLGQGYFNEQFF
>TRBV6-2/TRBV6-3|many|-
CASSYSAGRDEQFF
>TRBV11-3|-|-
CASSLVTDSPLHF
>TRBV27|-|-
CASSLSGTLSLFF
>TRBV6-6|-|-
CASSYSIGQSGHNEQFF
>TRBV7-2|many|-
CASSAPGVPYQETQYF
>TRBV11-1|many|TRBD2
CASSPYLAGGRNEQFF
>TRBV15|-|-
CATSRDDWSEAFF
>TRBV10-3|few|-
CAISDSLGVNEKLFF